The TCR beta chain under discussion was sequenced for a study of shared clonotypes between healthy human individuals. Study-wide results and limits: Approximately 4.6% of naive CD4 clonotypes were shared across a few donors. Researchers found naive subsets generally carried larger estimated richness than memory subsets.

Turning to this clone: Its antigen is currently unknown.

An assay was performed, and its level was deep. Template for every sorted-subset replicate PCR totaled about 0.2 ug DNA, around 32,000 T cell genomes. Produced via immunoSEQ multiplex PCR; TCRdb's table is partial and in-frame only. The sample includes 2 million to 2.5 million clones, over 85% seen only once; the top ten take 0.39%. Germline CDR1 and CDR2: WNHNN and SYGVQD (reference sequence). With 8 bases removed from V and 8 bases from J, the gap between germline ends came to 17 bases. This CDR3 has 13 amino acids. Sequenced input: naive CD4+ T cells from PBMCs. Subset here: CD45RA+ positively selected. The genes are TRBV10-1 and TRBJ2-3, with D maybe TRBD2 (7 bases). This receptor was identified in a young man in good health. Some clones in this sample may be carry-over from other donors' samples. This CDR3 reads CASRKEGGGTQYF. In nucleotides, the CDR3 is TGCGCCAGCCGAAAGGAAGGGGGGGGTACGCAGTATTTT.